This T cell receptor (beta chain) was recorded in a study of blood T cell repertoires in COVID-19. Turning to the study itself: Nucleic acid was either cDNA or gDNA, and it came from T cells, B-cell-depleted T cells, or PBMCs.

This CDR3 is 13 amino acids long. Germline V gene sequence: CDR1 MNHNY, CDR2 SVGAGI (reference sequence). Deletions cut 5 bases from V and 0 bases from J, with 8 bases between. Original processing methods: Scientists estimated how many nucleated cells there were by amplifying reference gene primers. TCRdb's copy holds only in-frame clones and misses some; the assay was immunoSEQ multiplex PCR. The DNA was the basis for D and trimming; V, J and clone size are from that table. This table holds tens of thousands of clones, 70% to 90% found once. Patients of the Seattle cohort, enrolled during active infection, were followed longitudinally. This clone occurred a few times.

The sample was peripheral blood. The rearrangement uses TRBV6-6 and TRBJ2-7, with no clear D. The clonotype was recovered from a man aged 60 to 69 with COVID-19, enrolled during active disease. The DNA of the CDR3 is TGTGCCAGCAGTACAAGGAGCTCCTACGAGCAGTACTTC. It translates to CASSTRSSYEQYF.